This T cell receptor beta chain comes out of a study of cytomegalovirus exposure and HLA in healthy donors. A multiplex PCR was run with 60 Vbeta primers and 13 Jbeta primers. Libraries were prepared by immunoSEQ multiplex PCR; TCRdb keeps only in-frame clonotypes and omits some of them. Of some 200,000 clones listed, 60% to 80% are singletons. The V and J ends lost 2 bases and 6 bases, in that order; junction bases with no gene match: 7. Per germline, CDR1 SGHNT and CDR2 YYREEE (reference sequence). This CDR3 comprises 15 residues. The source material was PBMCs. The sequence was collected from a man between 18 and 29 years old in good health and CMV-seronegative. The V gene is TRBV5-4, the J gene TRBJ2-1; 8 bases are shared with TRBD2. The CDR3 DNA is TGTGCCAGCAGCTTCCCCGGGACTAGAATCAATGAGCAGTTCTTC. As protein: CASSFPGTRINEQFF.